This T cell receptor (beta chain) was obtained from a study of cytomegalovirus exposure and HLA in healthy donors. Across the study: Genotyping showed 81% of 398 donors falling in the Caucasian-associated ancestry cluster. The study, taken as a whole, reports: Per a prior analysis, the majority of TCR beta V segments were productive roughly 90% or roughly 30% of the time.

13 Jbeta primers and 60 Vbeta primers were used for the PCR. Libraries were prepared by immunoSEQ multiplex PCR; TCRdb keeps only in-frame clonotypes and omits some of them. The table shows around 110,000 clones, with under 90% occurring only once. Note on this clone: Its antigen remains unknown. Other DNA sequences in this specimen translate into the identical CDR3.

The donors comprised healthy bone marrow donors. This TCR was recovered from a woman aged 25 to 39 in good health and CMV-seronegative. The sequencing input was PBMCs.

CDR3 sequence (DNA): TGTGCCAGCAGCTTGGGAGTGGGCAGGGAGACCCAGTACTTC. It encodes CASSLGVGRETQYF. The rearrangement joins TRBV5-6 to TRBJ2-5, with D unclear. Germline lookup yields CDR1 SGHDT and CDR2 YYEEEE. The CDR3 spans 14 residues. The V end was cut by 0 bases, the J end by 5 bases, with 11 bases between.